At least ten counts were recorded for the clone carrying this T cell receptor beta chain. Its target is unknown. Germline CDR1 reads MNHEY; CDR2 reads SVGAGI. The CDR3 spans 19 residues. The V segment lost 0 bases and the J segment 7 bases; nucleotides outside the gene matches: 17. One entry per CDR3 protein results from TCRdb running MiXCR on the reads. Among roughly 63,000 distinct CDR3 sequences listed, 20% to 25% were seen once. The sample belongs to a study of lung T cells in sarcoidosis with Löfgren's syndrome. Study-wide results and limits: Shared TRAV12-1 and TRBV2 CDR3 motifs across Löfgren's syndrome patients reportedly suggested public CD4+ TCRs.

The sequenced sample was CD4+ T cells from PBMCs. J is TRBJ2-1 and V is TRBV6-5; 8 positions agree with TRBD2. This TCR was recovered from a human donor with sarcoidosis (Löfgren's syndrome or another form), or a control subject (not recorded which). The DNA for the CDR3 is TGTGCCAGCAGTTACTCCCACCCAGGGGCTAGCGGGCCGAGTAATGAGCAGTTCTTC. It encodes CASSYSHPGASGPSNEQFF.